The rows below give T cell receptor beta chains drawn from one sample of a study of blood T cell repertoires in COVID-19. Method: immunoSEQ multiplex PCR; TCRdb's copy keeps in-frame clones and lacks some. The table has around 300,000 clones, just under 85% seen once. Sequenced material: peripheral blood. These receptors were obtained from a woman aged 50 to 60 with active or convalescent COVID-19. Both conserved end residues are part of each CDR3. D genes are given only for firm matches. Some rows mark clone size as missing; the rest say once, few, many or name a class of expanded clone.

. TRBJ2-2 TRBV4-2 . CASSLGPGDGSGELFF TGTGCCAGCAGCCTCGGGCCGGGGGACGGGTCCGGGGAGCTGTTTTTT
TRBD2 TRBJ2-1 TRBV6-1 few CASSEGGGSANEQFF TGTGCCAGCAGTGAAGGTGGCGGGAGCGCCAATGAGCAGTTCTTC
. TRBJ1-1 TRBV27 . CASNDTNTEAFF TGTGCCAGCAATGACACGAACACTGAAGCTTTCTTT
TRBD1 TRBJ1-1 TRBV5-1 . CASSQTGGNTEAFF TGCGCCAGCAGCCAAACAGGGGGGAACACTGAAGCTTTCTTT
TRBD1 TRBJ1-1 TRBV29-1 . CSVEGDRPSDTEAFF TGCAGCGTTGAGGGGGACAGGCCTTCCGACACTGAAGCTTTCTTT
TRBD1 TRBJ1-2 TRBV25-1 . CASSGINRGSYTF TGTGCCAGCAGTGGCATCAACAGGGGTAGTTACACCTTC
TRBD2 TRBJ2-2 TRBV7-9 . CASSPRLAGGLTGELFF TGTGCCAGCAGCCCCAGGCTCGCGGGAGGCTTGACCGGGGAGCTGTTTTTT
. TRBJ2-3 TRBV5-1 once CASTHGGGTDTQYF TGCGCCAGCACCCATGGGGGAGGTACAGATACGCAGTATTTT
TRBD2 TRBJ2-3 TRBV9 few CASSARLAITDTQYF TGTGCCAGCAGCGCCCGACTAGCGATCACAGATACGCAGTATTTT
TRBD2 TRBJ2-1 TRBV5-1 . CASSSGTSGTLKQFF TGCGCCAGCAGTTCTGGGACTAGCGGGACGCTTAAGCAGTTCTTC
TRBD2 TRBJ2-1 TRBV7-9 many CASSPRLAARGSYNEQFF TGTGCCAGCAGCCCACGACTAGCGGCCCGCGGCTCCTACAATGAGCAGTTCTTC
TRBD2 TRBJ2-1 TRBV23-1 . CASSQPSGTYNEQFF TGCGCCAGCAGTCAACCTAGCGGTACCTACAATGAGCAGTTCTTC
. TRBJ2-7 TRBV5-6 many CASSLGGGVRARQYF TGTGCCAGCAGCTTGGGTGGGGGCGTAAGGGCGCGGCAGTACTTC
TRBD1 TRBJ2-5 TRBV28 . CASSSDRGTETQYF TGTGCCAGCAGTTCGGACAGGGGGACGGAGACCCAGTACTTC
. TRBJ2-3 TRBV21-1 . CASSKAISRIGGFTDTQYF TGTGCCAGCAGCAAAGCTATAAGTCGTATCGGGGGTTTCACAGATACGCAGTATTTT
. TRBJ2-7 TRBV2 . CASTGWASGSLEQYF TGTGCCAGCACGGGGTGGGCTAGTGGCTCGCTCGAGCAGTACTTC
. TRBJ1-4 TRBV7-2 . CASSLWGVGATNEKLFF TGTGCCAGCAGCTTATGGGGGGTGGGTGCAACTAATGAAAAACTGTTTTTT
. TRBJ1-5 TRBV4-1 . CASSRLLLNQPQHF TGCGCCAGCAGCCGGCTTTTGCTCAATCAGCCCCAGCATTTT
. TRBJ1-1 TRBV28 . CASTFGRGNTEAFF TGTGCCAGCACCTTCGGACGGGGGAACACTGAAGCTTTCTTT
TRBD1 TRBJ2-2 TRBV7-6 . CASSLDPGTGGIGELFF TGTGCCAGCAGCTTGGACCCCGGGACAGGGGGTATCGGGGAGCTGTTTTTT
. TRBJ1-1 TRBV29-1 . CSAGRTNTEAFF TGCAGCGCCGGGAGGACGAACACTGAAGCTTTCTTT
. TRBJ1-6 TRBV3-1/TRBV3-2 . CASSQDRTVRRGNSPLHF TGTGCCAGCAGCCAAGATAGGACAGTACGTAGAGGCAATTCACCCCTCCACTTT
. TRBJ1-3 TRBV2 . CASSDFLAVLTGNTIYF .
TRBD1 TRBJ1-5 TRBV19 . CASSTRGQGAGNQPQHF TGTGCCAGTAGTACAAGAGGACAGGGAGCGGGCAATCAGCCCCAGCATTTT
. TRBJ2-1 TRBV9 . CASSASVSYNEQFF TGTGCCAGCAGCGCTAGCGTTTCCTACAATGAGCAGTTCTTC
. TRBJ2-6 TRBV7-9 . CASSPESGANVLTF TGTGCCAGCAGCCCAGAATCTGGGGCCAACGTCCTGACTTTC
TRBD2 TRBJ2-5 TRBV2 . CASSERRTSGPTQYF TGTGCCAGCAGTGAAAGGAGGACTAGCGGGCCTACCCAGTACTTC
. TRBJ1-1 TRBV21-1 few CASRTGANTEAFF TGTGCCAGCCGTACAGGGGCGAACACTGAAGCTTTCTTT
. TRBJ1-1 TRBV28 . CASSLLGQNTEAFF TGTGCCAGCAGTTTATTGGGACAGAACACTGAAGCTTTCTTT
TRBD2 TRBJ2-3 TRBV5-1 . CASSTGTSKDTQYF TGCGCCAGCAGCACCGGGACTAGTAAAGATACGCAGTATTTT
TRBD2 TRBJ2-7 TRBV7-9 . CASSDLAGGFYEQYF TGTGCCAGCAGCGACCTAGCGGGGGGTTTTTACGAGCAGTACTTC
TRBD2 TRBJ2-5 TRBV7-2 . CASSFRRTRETQYF TGTGCCAGCAGCTTCAGGAGGACTAGAGAGACCCAGTACTTC
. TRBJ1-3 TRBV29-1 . CSVASSGNTIYF TGCAGCGTTGCCTCCTCTGGAAACACCATATATTTT
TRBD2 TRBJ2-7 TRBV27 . CASRLAGAYEQYF TGTGCCAGCAGGCTAGCGGGAGCCTACGAGCAGTACTTC
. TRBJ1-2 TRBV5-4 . CASSPGSSGHYGYTF TGTGCCAGCAGCCCAGGATCATCAGGGCACTATGGCTACACCTTC
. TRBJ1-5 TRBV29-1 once CSVSEGLSNQPQHF TGCAGCGTTTCAGAGGGTCTAAGCAATCAGCCCCAGCATTTT
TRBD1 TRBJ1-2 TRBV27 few CASSFSWTGAIQYGYTF TGTGCCAGCAGTTTCTCCTGGACAGGGGCGATCCAATATGGCTACACCTTC
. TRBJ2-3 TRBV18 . CASSPTGVDTQYF TGTGCCAGCTCACCAACGGGAGTGGATACGCAGTATTTT
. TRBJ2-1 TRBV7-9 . CASSLMQAEQFF TGTGCCAGCAGCTTAATGCAGGCTGAGCAGTTCTTC
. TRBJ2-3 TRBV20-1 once CSARDGAEQYF TGCAGTGCTAGAGACGGAGCGGAGCAGTATTTT
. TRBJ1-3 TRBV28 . CASSSYGHLFSGNTIYF TGTGCCAGCAGTTCCTACGGACACTTGTTCTCTGGAAACACCATATATTTT
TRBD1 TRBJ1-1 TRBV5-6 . CASSLLGDRATEAFF TGTGCCAGCAGCTTGCTCGGGGACAGGGCCACTGAAGCTTTCTTT
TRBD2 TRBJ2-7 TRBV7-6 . CASSLRTSGLSYEQYF TGTGCCAGCAGCCTAAGGACTAGCGGGCTCTCCTACGAGCAGTACTTC
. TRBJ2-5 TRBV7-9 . CASTSSGEETQYF TGTGCCAGCACCTCTTCAGGGGAGGAGACCCAGTACTTC
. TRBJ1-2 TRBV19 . CATANRDTYGYTF TGTGCCACCGCAAACCGGGACACCTATGGCTACACCTTC
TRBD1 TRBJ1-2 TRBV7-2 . CASSWTGNYGYTF TGTGCCAGCAGTTGGACAGGGAACTATGGCTACACCTTC
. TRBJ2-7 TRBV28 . CASSLSHSYEQYF TGTGCCAGCAGTTTATCACACTCCTACGAGCAGTACTTC
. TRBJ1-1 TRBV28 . CASSSGQNTEAFF TGTGCCAGCAGTTCGGGACAGAACACTGAAGCTTTCTTT
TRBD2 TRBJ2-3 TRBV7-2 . CASSAAGGDGDTQYF TGTGCCAGCAGCGCGGCGGGAGGGGATGGGGATACGCAGTATTTT
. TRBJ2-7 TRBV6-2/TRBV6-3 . CASSYYGGYEQYF TGTGCCAGCAGTTACTACGGGGGCTACGAGCAGTACTTC
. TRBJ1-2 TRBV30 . CAWSVQGLDWGYTF TGTGCCTGGAGTGTCCAGGGGCTTGATTGGGGCTACACCTTC
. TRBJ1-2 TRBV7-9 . CASTPGGIRFGYTF TGTGCCAGCACCCCTGGAGGGATAAGATTTGGCTACACCTTC
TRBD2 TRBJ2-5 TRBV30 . CAWTHGGLAGEGTQYF TGTGCCTGGACTCACGGAGGACTAGCGGGAGAGGGGACCCAGTACTTC
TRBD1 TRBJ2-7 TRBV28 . CASSRSRDRAYEQYF TGTGCCAGCAGTCGATCCCGGGACAGGGCCTACGAGCAGTACTTC